The 12 T cell receptor beta chains reported below all come from one sample, sequenced in a study of cytomegalovirus exposure and HLA in healthy donors. PCR involved 60 Vbeta and 13 Jbeta primers. Clones were sequenced by immunoSEQ multiplex PCR, and TCRdb holds only the in-frame ones, with some missing. The sample has about 170,000 clones; roughly four fifths are singletons. The sequenced material came from PBMCs. The receptors were gathered from a woman in her thirties in good health and CMV-seropositive.

V is TRBV30 and J is TRBJ1-3; D is possibly TRBD1 (5 bases). Germline V CDR1 and CDR2: GTSNPN, SVGIG (reference sequence). V was shortened by 5 bases and J by 2 bases, with 16 bases between the two germline ends. The CDR3 loop spans 15 amino acids. The CDR3 region has the DNA TGTGCCTGGGGGGGGAGCGAGGACCCTGGAAACACCATATATTTT. This codes for CAWGGSEDPGNTIYF.

The chain is built from TRBV6-5 and TRBJ2-5; TRBD2 agrees at 8 bases. Per germline, CDR1 MNHEY and CDR2 SVGAGI. V dropped 6 bases and J dropped 5; count of bases not matched to a gene: 11. The CDR3 spans 15 residues. CDR3 amino acids: CASSLVGPGGETQYF. CDR3 sequence (DNA): TGTGCCAGCAGCCTGGTCGGCCCGGGAGGGGAGACCCAGTACTTC.

V gene TRBV7-8 combines with J gene TRBJ2-7; D perhaps matches TRBD1 (5 bases). Germline CDR1 SGHVS, CDR2 FQNEAQ. The CDR3 extends over 16 amino acids. The V end lost 6 bases, the J end lost 3 bases, and 21 bases lay between the germline ends. The CDR3 nucleotides read TGTGCCAGCAGAGGTCCTGATCATGGGGCACTCTACGAGCAGTACTTC. Amino acids: CASRGPDHGALYEQYF.

This rearrangement joins TRBV19 to TRBJ2-2; TRBD2 is a possible D gene (6 bases). The germline gives CDR1 LNHDA, CDR2 SQIVND (reference sequence). Trimming left V 3 bases short and J 1 base short, with 9 bases between. The CDR3 is 15 amino acids. This chain's CDR3 is CASSIWGVNTGELFF. For the CDR3, the DNA is TGTGCCAGTAGTATTTGGGGGGTGAACACCGGGGAGCTGTTTTTT.

This clone turned up a few times. The CDR3 region is CASKVGTDNSPLHF. In DNA form, the CDR3 reads TGTGCCAGCAAAGTCGGAACAGACAATTCACCCCTCCACTTT. The chain recombines TRBV6-5 with TRBJ1-6; no firm D call. The CDR3 runs 14 residues. Germline values: CDR1 MNHEY, CDR2 SVGAGI. Trimming cost V 7 bases and J 7 bases, with 14 bases left between them.

The J gene is TRBJ2-1, the V gene TRBV10-3; 7 bases align to TRBD1. This CDR3 comprises 12 residues. Germline loops: CDR1 ENHRY, CDR2 SYGVKD. The junction had 1 base not matched to a gene; V was cut back by 3 bases and J by 8 bases. The CDR3 spells CAISEGGHEQFF. For the CDR3, the DNA is TGTGCCATCAGTGAAGGGGGCCATGAGCAGTTCTTC.

In its sample, this clone was seen once. This chain connects TRBV6-4 to TRBJ2-7, with D possibly TRBD1 on 5 matching bases. There are 13 residues in the CDR3. Trimming removed 6 bases at V and 0 bases at J, with 9 bases between. Per germline, CDR1 MRHNA and CDR2 SNTAGT. The DNA for the CDR3 is TGTGCCAGCAGCGAGACAGTCTCCTACGAGCAGTACTTC. Amino acids: CASSETVSYEQYF.

This chain links TRBV7-2 with TRBJ2-7; 8 bases are a match to TRBD1. Germline lookup yields CDR1 SGHTA and CDR2 FQGNSA. This CDR3 has 14 residues. V lost 5 bases and J lost 1; bases outside the gene matches: 4. CDR3 loop: CASSVYRGSYEQYF. CDR3 coding DNA: TGTGCCAGCAGCGTATACAGGGGGTCCTACGAGCAGTACTTC. The full variable domain, with the rest looked up from reference TRBV7-2 and TRBJ2-7, is GAGVSQSPSNKVTEKGKDVELRCDPISGHTALYWYRQSLGQGLEFLIYFQGNSAPDKSGLPSDRFSAERTGGSVSTLTIQRTQQEDSAVYLCASSVYRGSYEQYFGPGTRLTVT.

CDR3 sequence reads: CASSLGWDRANYGYTF. The CDR3 coding sequence is TGTGCCAGCAGCTTAGGATGGGACAGAGCTAACTATGGCTACACCTTC. This chain connects TRBV7-2 to TRBJ1-2; 7 bases are shared with TRBD1. V lost 1 base and J lost 0; bases outside the gene matches: 5. The length of the CDR3 is 16 residues. Germline assignment: CDR1 SGHTA and CDR2 FQGNSA. The complete variable domain, with remaining parts taken from reference TRBV7-2 and TRBJ1-2, reads GAGVSQSPSNKVTEKGKDVELRCDPISGHTALYWYRQSLGQGLEFLIYFQGNSAPDKSGLPSDRFSAERTGGSVSTLTIQRTQQEDSAVYLCASSLGWDRANYGYTFGSGTRLTVV.

This clone was found a few times. This chain connects TRBV28 to TRBJ1-2; D might be TRBD1 (5 bases). Germline CDR1 is MDHEN and CDR2 is SYDVKM. The CDR3 extends over 12 amino acids. CDR3 sequence (DNA): TGTGCGACGGGGGTAGCTAACTATGGCTACACCTTC. Amino acid sequence: CATGVANYGYTF.

The chain employs TRBV29-1 and TRBJ1-2, with D possibly TRBD1 on 6 matching bases. Per germline, CDR1 SQVTM and CDR2 ANQGSEA. V lost 3 bases and J lost 5, with 13 bases in between. The CDR3 length is 13 residues. The CDR3 here is CSVDVQGLYGYTF. The CDR3, as DNA: TGCAGCGTTGATGTGCAGGGGTTATATGGCTACACCTTC.

The rearrangement joins TRBV4-3 to TRBJ1-2; D is possibly TRBD1 (5 bases). V was cut by 0 bases and J by 4 bases, with 15 bases left in between. Germline V gene data show CDR1 as LGHNA and CDR2 as YSLEER. The CDR3 extends over 16 amino acids. CDR3 sequence reads: CASSQDMNRLSYGYTF. The CDR3 bases are TGCGCCAGCAGCCAAGATATGAACAGGCTCAGCTATGGCTACACCTTC.